These T cell receptor beta chains were read from a single sample in a study of shared clonotypes between healthy human individuals. Assay used: immunoSEQ multiplex PCR; TCRdb lists only in-frame clones, some missing. The sample holds fewer than 1.6 million clones, about 98.5% seen once. Sample: naive CD4+ T cells sorted from blood. These receptors all come from a man aged 30 to 45 in good health. The CDR3 runs from the conserved cysteine through the conserved F or W. A D gene is named only where the DNA matches it firmly. Clone size is shown for a subset of rows, as once, few, many or a class of expanded clone.

>TRBV28|NA|TRBJ2-7|NA
TGTGCCAGCAGTTTAACGGACGAGCAGTACTTC
CASSLTDEQYF
>TRBV18|NA|TRBJ2-7|NA
TGTGCCAGCTCACCACGGGGGGGGCTCTCTCGATACGAGCAGTACTTC
CASSPRGGLSRYEQYF
>TRBV27|NA|TRBJ1-4|NA
TGTGCCAGCAGTTTACTTGGGGGGGGCTCTAATGAAAAACTGTTTTTT
CASSLLGGGSNEKLFF
>TRBV15|TRBD2|TRBJ2-3|NA
TGTGCCACCAGCAGAGTAGCTAGCGGGAGGCCAGATACGCAGTATTTT
CATSRVASGRPDTQYF
>TRBV6-5|NA|TRBJ2-7|NA
TGTGCCAGCTGCCCTGTGGGCAGGACCACCTACGAGCAGTACTTC
CASCPVGRTTYEQYF
>TRBV18|NA|TRBJ2-5|NA
TGTGCCAGCTCACCCCGGGACATCTCCGAGGAGACCCAGTACTTC
CASSPRDISEETQYF
>TRBV10-3|NA|TRBJ1-2|NA
TGTGCCATCAGTATGGACGGAAACTATGGCTACACCTTC
CAISMDGNYGYTF
>TRBV4-1|NA|TRBJ2-1|NA
TGCGCCAGCAGCCCCGGGAACGGGGATTGGGATGAGCAGTTCTTC
CASSPGNGDWDEQFF
>TRBV6-1|NA|TRBJ1-2|once
TGTGCCAGCAGTGCTGACCGGGGGGACTATGGCTACACCTTC
CASSADRGDYGYTF
>TRBV18|NA|TRBJ2-1|NA
TGTGCCAGCTCACCAGGGTCCTACAATGAGCAGTTCTTC
CASSPGSYNEQFF
>TRBV4-1|NA|TRBJ1-2|NA
TGCGCCAGCAGCCAAGGTTGGGGATTTCGGTATGGCTACACCTTC
CASSQGWGFRYGYTF
>TRBV5-4|NA|TRBJ2-5|NA
TGTGCCAGCAGCTTGGCGGAGCGGAAATTCCAAGAGACCCAGTACTTC
CASSLAERKFQETQYF
>TRBV19|NA|TRBJ1-5|NA
TGTGCCAGTAGCCCGACGGCCGCCGGGTCCCAGCCCCAGCATTTT
CASSPTAAGSQPQHF
>TRBV2|NA|TRBJ2-7|NA
TGTGCCAGCAGTGAAGCGTACAGCGTCCGAGCCTACGAGCAGTACTTC
CASSEAYSVRAYEQYF
>TRBV19|TRBD1|TRBJ2-7|NA
TGTGCCAGTAGCAGGGACAGCTACGAGCAGTACTTC
CASSRDSYEQYF
>TRBV29-1|NA|TRBJ1-2|few
TGCAGCGTTGAGGTCCTTCTGAGCTACACCTTC
CSVEVLLSYTF
>TRBV5-5|NA|TRBJ2-1|NA
TGTGCCAGCAGCACAGGGAGTCAGGCGGATGAGCAGTTCTTC
CASSTGSQADEQFF
>TRBV7-3|NA|TRBJ2-1|NA
TGTGCCAGCAGCCAGATGAGCTACAATGAGCAGTTCTTC
CASSQMSYNEQFF
>TRBV5-5|NA|TRBJ1-5|NA
TGTGCCAGCAGCTTGAGCGGGGGCCGGAATCAGCCCCAGCATTTT
CASSLSGGRNQPQHF
>TRBV20-1|NA|TRBJ1-1|NA
TGCAGTGCTAGGGAGGTCCCTGAAGCTTTCTTT
CSAREVPEAFF
>TRBV6-5|TRBD1|TRBJ1-2|NA
TGTGCCAGCAATAGACAGGGGGCGACCTATGGCTACACCTTC
CASNRQGATYGYTF
>TRBV11-2|NA|TRBJ2-5|NA
TGTGCCAGCAGCCCCCCTACCAAGTCCGGAGTCAAGACCCAGTACTTC
CASSPPTKSGVKTQYF
>TRBV2|NA|TRBJ2-7|NA
TGTGCCAGCAGAGAAAACACGGACGGATTCTACGAGCAGTACTTC
CASRENTDGFYEQYF
>TRBV11-2|NA|TRBJ2-5|NA
TGTGCCAGCAGCTTGGTTGGACTACAAGAGACCCAGTACTTC
CASSLVGLQETQYF
>TRBV6-5|TRBD2|TRBJ2-2|NA
TGTGCCAGCAGTCCGGGACTAGCGGGAGGGGAGCTGTTTTTT
CASSPGLAGGELFF
>TRBV7-9|NA|TRBJ2-1|NA
TGTGCCAGCTTCCCATACGGAGCGGAGACCTACAATGAGCAGTTCTTC
CASFPYGAETYNEQFF
>TRBV7-2|TRBD2|TRBJ2-1|NA
TGTGCCAGCAGCCTATATACATTGACTAGCGGGATCTCCTACAATGAGCAGTTCTTC
CASSLYTLTSGISYNEQFF
>TRBV7-6|NA|TRBJ1-1|NA
TGTGCCAGCAGCTGGTCCGGGGGCAGAACTGAAGCTTTCTTT
CASSWSGGRTEAFF
>TRBV7-2|TRBD1|TRBJ2-6|NA
TGTGCCAGCAGCCTAACACAGGGGCTGGGCTCTGGGGCCAACGTCCTGACTTTC
CASSLTQGLGSGANVLTF
>TRBV5-1|NA|TRBJ2-3|NA
TGCGCCAGCAGCTTGGTTGGCCAGGGACTTAGCACAGATACGCAGTATTTT
CASSLVGQGLSTDTQYF
>TRBV27|TRBD2|TRBJ2-2|NA
TGTGCCAGCAGTCGACCCGGACTAGCGGGAGGGAACACCGGGGAGCTGTTTTTT
CASSRPGLAGGNTGELFF
>TRBV29-1|NA|TRBJ1-4|NA
TGCAGCGTTAGTAGAGGGGGTGGTGAAAAACTGTTTTTT
CSVSRGGGEKLFF
>TRBV11-2|NA|TRBJ2-3|once
TGTGCCAGCAGCTTATCTAGTACTAGCACAGATACGCAGTATTTT
CASSLSSTSTDTQYF
>TRBV28|TRBD2|TRBJ2-1|once
TGTGCCAGCACCTTGGGACTAGCGGGAGGCCGCTACAATGAGCAGTTCTTC
CASTLGLAGGRYNEQFF
>TRBV6-5|NA|TRBJ2-7|once
TGTGCCAGCAGCCATGGTCCCCTCAACGAGCAGTACTTC
CASSHGPLNEQYF